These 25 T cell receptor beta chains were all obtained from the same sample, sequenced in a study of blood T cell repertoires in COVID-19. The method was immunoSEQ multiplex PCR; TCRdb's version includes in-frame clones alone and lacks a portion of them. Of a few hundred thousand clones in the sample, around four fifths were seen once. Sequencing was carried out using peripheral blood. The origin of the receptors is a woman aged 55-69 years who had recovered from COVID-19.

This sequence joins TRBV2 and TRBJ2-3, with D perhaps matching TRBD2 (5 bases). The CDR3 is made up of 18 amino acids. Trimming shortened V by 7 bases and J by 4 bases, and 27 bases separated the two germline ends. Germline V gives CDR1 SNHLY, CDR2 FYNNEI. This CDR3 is CASNIPTFLGGWADTQYF. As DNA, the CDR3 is TGTGCCAGCAATATCCCGACCTTCCTAGGCGGGTGGGCAGATACGCAGTATTTT.

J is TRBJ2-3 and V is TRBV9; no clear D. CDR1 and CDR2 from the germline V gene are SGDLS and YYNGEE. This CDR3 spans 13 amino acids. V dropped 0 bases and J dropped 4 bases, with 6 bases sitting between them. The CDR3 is CASSVGPSDTQYF. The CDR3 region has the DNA TGTGCCAGCAGCGTAGGGCCCTCAGATACGCAGTATTTT.

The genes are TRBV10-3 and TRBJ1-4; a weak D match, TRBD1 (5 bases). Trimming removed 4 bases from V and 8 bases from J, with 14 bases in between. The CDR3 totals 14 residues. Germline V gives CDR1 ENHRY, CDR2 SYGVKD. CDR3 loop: CAISAGRAAEKLFF. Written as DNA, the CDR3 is TGTGCCATCAGTGCGGGCAGGGCAGCAGAAAAACTGTTTTTT.

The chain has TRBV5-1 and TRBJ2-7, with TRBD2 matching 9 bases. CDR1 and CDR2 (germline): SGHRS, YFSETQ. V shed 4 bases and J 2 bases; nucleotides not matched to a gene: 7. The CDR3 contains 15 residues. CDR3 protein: CASSGRTSETYEQYF. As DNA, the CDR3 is TGCGCCAGCAGCGGTAGGACTAGCGAGACCTACGAGCAGTACTTC.

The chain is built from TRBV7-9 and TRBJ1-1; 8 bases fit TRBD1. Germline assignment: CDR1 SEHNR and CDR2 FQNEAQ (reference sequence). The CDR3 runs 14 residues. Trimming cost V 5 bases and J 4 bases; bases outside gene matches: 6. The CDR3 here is CASSTTTGVTEAFF. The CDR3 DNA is TGTGCCAGCAGCACAACGACAGGGGTCACTGAAGCTTTCTTT.

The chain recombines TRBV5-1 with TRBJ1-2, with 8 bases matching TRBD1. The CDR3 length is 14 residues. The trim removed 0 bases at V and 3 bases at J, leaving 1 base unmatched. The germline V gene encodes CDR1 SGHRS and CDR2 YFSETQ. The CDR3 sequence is CASSLGQGYYGYTF. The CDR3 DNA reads TGCGCCAGCAGCTTGGGACAGGGGTACTATGGCTACACCTTC.

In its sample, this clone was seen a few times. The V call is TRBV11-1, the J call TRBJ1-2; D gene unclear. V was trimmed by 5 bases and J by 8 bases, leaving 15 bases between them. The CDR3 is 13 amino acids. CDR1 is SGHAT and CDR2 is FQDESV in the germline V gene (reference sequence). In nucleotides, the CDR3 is TGTGCCAGCAGCGAAATCGCCGGGTCCGGCTACACCTTC. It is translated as CASSEIAGSGYTF. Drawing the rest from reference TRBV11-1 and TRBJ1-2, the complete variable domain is EAEVAQSPRYKITEKSQAVAFWCDPISGHATLYWYRQILGQGPELLVQFQDESVVDDSQLPKDRFSAERLKGVDSTLKIQPAELGDSAMYLCASSEIAGSGYTFGSGTRLTVV.

The CDR3: CAISESIGGVATEAFF. The DNA of the CDR3 is TGTGCCATCAGTGAGTCGATCGGGGGAGTTGCCACTGAAGCTTTCTTT. The gene calls are TRBV10-3 and TRBJ1-1, with TRBD1 as a possible D gene (5 bases). Germline loops: CDR1 ENHRY, CDR2 SYGVKD. The CDR3 totals 16 residues. The ends were cut back, 0 bases at V and 4 bases at J, with 15 bases in the middle.

This chain's CDR3 is CASAPGDSNQPQHF. CDR3 nucleotide sequence: TGTGCCAGCGCACCCGGTGATAGCAATCAGCCCCAGCATTTT. The chain combines TRBV6-6 with TRBJ1-5; D not resolved. The CDR3 contains 14 residues. V shed 8 bases and J shed 0 bases, with 11 bases lying between them. Germline-derived CDR1 and CDR2 are MNHNY and SVGAGI (reference sequence).

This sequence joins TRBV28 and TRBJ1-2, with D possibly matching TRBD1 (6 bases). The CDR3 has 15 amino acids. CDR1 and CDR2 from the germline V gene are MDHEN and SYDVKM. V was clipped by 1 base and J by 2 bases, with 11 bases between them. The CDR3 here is CASSLSGTRNYGYTF. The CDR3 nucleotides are TGTGCCAGCAGTTTATCCGGGACACGAAACTATGGCTACACCTTC.

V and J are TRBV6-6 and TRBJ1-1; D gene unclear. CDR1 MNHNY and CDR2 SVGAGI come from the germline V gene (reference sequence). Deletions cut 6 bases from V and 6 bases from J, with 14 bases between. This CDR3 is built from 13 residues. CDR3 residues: CASSPPSRAEAFF. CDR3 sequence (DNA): TGTGCCAGCAGCCCTCCGAGTCGAGCTGAAGCTTTCTTT.

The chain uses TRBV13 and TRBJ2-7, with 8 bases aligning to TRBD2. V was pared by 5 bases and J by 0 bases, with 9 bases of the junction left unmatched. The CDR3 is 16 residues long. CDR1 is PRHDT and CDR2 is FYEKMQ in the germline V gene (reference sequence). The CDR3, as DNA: TGTGCCAGCAGCCATATCAAGACTAGCGACTCCTACGAGCAGTACTTC. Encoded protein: CASSHIKTSDSYEQYF.

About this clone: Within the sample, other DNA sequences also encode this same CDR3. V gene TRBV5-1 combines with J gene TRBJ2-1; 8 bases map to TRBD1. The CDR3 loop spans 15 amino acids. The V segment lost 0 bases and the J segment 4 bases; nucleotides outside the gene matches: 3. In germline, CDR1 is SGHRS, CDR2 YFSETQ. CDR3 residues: CASSLVGQGYNEQFF. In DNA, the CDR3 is TGCGCCAGCAGCTTGGTCGGACAGGGATACAATGAGCAGTTCTTC.

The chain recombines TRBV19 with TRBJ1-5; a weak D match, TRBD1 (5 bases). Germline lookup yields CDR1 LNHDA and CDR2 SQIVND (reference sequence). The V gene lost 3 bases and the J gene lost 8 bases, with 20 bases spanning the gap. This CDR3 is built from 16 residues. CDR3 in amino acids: CASSMARDSVKEPQHF. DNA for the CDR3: TGTGCCAGTAGTATGGCCCGGGACTCCGTTAAGGAGCCCCAGCATTTT.

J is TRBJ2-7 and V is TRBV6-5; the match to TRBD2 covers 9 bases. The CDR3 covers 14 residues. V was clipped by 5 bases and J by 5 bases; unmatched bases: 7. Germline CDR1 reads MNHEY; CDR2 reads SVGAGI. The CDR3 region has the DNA TGTGCCAGCAGTCTAGCGGGGAGGATCGACGAGCAGTACTTC. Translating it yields CASSLAGRIDEQYF.

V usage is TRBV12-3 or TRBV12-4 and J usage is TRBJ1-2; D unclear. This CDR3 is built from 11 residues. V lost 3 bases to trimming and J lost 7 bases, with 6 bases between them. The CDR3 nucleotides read TGTGCCAGCAGTTTGGAGATTGGCTACACCTTC. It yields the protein CASSLEIGYTF.

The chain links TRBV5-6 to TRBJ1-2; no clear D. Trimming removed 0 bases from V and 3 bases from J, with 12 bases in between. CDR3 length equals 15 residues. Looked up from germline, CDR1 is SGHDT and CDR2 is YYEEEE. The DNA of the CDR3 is TGTGCCAGCAGCTTGGTGGGCGGGGAAGACTATGGCTACACCTTC. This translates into CASSLVGGEDYGYTF.

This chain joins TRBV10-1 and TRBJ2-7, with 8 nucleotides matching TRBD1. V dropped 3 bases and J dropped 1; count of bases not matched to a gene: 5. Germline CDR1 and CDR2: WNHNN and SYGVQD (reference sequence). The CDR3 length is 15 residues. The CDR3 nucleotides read TGCGCCAGCAGTGACTCTGGGACAGGATCCTACGAGCAGTACTTC. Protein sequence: CASSDSGTGSYEQYF.

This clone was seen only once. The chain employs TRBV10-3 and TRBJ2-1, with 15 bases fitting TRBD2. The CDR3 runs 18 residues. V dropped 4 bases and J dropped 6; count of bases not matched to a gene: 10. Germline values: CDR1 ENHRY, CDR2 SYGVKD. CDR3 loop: CAISGGLAGGTGSNEQFF. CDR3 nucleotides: TGTGCCATCAGTGGGGGACTAGCGGGGGGCACGGGCTCCAATGAGCAGTTCTTC.

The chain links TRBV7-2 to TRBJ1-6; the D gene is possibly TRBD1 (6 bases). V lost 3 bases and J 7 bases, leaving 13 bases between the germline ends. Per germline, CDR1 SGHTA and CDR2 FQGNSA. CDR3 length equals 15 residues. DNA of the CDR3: TGTGCCAGCAGCTTTAGGACAGTATCGAATTCACCCCTCCACTTT. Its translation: CASSFRTVSNSPLHF.

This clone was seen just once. The CDR3 bases are TGTGCCAGCAGCCCCTCCGGGACTCCGCAGTATTTT. Its protein product is CASSPSGTPQYF. The V and J genes are TRBV7-3 and TRBJ2-3, with D possibly TRBD2 on 6 matching bases. Germline assignment: CDR1 SGHTA and CDR2 FQGTGA. The CDR3 is made up of 12 amino acids. With 5 bases removed from V and 10 bases from J, the gap between germline ends came to 13 bases.

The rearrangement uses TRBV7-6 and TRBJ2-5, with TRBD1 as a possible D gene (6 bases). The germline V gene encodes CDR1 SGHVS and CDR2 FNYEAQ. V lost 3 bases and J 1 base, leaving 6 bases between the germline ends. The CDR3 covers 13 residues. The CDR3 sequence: CASSLDSQETQYF. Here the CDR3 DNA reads TGTGCCAGCAGCTTGGACAGCCAAGAGACCCAGTACTTC.

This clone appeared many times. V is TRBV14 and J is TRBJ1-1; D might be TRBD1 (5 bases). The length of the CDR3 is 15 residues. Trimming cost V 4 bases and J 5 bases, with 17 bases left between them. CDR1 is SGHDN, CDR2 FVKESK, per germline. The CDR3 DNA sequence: TGTGCCAGCAGCCGGACGGGACTCCGGAGGACTGAAGCTTTCTTT. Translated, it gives CASSRTGLRRTEAFF. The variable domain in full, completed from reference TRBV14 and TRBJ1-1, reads EAGVTQFPSHSVIEKGQTVTLRCDPISGHDNLYWYRRVMGKEIKFLLHFVKESKQDESGMPNNRFLAERTGGTYSTLKVQPAELEDSGVYFCASSRTGLRRTEAFFGQGTRLTVV.

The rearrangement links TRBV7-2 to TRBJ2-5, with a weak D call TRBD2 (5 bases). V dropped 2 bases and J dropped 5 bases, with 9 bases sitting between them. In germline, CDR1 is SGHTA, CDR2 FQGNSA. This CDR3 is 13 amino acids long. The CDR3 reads CASSLFTGETQYF. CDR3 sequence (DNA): TGTGCCAGCAGCTTATTCACGGGGGAGACCCAGTACTTC.

CDR3 coding DNA: TGTGCCAGCATCGGGCTAGCGGGGGCCGGAGAGACCCAGTACTTC. It yields the protein CASIGLAGAGETQYF. The chain combines TRBV2 with TRBJ2-5, with TRBD2 identical over 10 bases. The V and J ends lost 7 bases and 4 bases, in that order; junction bases with no gene match: 9. The CDR3 has 15 amino acids. CDR1 and CDR2 (germline): SNHLY, FYNNEI.